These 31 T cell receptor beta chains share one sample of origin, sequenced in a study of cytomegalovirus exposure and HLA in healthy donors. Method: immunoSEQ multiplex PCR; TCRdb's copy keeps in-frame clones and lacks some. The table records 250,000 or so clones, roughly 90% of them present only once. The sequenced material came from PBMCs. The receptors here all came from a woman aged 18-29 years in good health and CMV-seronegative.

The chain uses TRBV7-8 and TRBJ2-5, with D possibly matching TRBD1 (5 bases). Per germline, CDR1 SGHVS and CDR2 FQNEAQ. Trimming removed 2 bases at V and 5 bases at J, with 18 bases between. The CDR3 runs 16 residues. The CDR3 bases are TGTGCCAGCAGCTTAAGGTTGGCAGGGTCGGTGGAGACCCAGTACTTC. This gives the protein CASSLRLAGSVETQYF.

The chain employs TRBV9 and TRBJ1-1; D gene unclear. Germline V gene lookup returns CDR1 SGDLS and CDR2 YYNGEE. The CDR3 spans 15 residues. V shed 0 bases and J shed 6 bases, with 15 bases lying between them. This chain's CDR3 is CASSVGLGVESEAFF. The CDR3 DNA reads TGTGCCAGCAGCGTAGGTCTCGGCGTGGAGTCTGAAGCTTTCTTT. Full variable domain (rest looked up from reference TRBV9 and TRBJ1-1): DSGVTQTPKHLITATGQRVTLRCSPRSGDLSVYWYQQSLDQGLQFLIQYYNGEERAKGNILERFSAQQFPDLHSELNLSSLELGDSALYFCASSVGLGVESEAFFGQGTRLTVV.

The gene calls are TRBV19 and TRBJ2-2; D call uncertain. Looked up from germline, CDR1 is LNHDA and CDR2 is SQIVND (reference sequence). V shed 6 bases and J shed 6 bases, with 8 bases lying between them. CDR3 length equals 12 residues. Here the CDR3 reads CASRYKAGELFF. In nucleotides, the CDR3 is TGTGCCAGTAGGTACAAAGCCGGGGAGCTGTTTTTT.

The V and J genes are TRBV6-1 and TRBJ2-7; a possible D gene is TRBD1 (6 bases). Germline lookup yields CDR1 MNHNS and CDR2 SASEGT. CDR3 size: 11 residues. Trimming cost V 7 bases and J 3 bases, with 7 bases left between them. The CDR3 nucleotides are TGTGCCAGCACACAGGGCTACGAGCAGTACTTC. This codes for CASTQGYEQYF.

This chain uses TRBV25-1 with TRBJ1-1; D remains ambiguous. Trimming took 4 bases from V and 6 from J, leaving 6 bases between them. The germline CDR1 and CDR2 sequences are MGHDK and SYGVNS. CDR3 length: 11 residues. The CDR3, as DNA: TGTGCCAGCAGTGCCCGGTCTGAAGCTTTCTTT. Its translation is CASSARSEAFF.

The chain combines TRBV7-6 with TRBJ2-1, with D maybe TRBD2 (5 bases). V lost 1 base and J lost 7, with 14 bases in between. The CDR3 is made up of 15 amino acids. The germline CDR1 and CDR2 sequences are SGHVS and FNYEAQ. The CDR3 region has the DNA TGTGCCAGCAGCTTAGGTAGAGGGTCTTGGAATGAGCAGTTCTTC. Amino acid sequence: CASSLGRGSWNEQFF.

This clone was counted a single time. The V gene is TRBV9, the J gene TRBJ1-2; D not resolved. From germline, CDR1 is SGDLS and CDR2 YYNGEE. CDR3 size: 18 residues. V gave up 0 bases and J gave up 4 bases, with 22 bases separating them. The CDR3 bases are TGTGCCAGCAGCGTAGGATGGTCAGCCATCGTCGAGGGCTATGGCTACACCTTC. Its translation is CASSVGWSAIVEGYGYTF.

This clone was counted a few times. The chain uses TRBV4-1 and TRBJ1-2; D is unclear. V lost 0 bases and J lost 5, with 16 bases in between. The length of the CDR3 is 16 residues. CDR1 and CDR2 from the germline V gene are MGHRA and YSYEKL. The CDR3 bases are TGCGCCAGCAGCCAAGATGAGGGCGGACGGAGTTATGGCTACACCTTC. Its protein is CASSQDEGGRSYGYTF.

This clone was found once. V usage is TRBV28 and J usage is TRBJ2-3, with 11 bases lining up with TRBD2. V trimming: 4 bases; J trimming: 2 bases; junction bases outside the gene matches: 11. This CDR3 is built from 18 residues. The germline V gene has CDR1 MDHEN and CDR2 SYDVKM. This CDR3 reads CASSWKTSGDPFTDTQYF. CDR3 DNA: TGTGCCAGCAGTTGGAAGACTAGCGGGGACCCCTTCACAGATACGCAGTATTTT.

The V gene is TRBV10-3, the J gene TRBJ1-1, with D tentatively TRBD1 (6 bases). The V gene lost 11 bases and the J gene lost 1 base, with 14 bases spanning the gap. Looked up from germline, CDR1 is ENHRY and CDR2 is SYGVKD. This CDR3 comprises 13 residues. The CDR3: CAATQGTNTEAFF. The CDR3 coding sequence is TGTGCCGCGACACAGGGAACGAACACTGAAGCTTTCTTT.

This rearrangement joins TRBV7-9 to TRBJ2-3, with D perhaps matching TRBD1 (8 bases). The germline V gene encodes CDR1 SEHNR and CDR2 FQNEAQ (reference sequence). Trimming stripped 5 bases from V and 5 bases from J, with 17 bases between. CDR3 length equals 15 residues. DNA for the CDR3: TGTGCCAGCAGCCGTGGACAGGGCGGGGGAGATACGCAGTATTTT. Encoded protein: CASSRGQGGGDTQYF. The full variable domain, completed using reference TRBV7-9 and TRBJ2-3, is DTGVSQNPRHKITKRGQNVTFRCDPISEHNRLYWYRQTLGQGPEFLTYFQNEAQLEKSRLLSDRFSAERPKGSFSTLEIQRTEQGDSAMYLCASSRGQGGGDTQYFGPGTRLTVL.

The CDR3, as DNA: TGCGCCAGCAGCCAGAGGGGGGGAAATCAGCCCCAGCATTTT. Amino acid sequence: CASSQRGGNQPQHF. The gene calls are TRBV4-3 and TRBJ1-5, with D possibly being TRBD1 (6 bases). V was trimmed by 3 bases and J by 4 bases, leaving 10 bases between them. This CDR3 contains 14 residues. Germline V CDR1 and CDR2: LGHNA, YSLEER.

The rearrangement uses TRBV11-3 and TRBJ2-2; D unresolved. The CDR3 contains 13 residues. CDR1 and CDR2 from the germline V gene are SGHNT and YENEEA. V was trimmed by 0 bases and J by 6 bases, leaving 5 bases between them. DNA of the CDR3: TGTGCCAGCAGCTTAGAAGAGGCCGGGGAGCTGTTTTTT. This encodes CASSLEEAGELFF.

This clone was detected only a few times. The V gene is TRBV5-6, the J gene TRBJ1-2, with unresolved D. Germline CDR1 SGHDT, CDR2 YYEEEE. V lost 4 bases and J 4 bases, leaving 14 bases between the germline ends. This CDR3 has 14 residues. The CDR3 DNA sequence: TGTGCCAGCAGCAACATCGCTGAGCGCTATGGCTACACCTTC. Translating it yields CASSNIAERYGYTF.

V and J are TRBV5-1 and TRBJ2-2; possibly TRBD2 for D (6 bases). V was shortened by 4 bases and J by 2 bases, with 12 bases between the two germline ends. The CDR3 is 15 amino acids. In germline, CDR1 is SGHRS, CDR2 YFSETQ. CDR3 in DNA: TGCGCCAGCAGCAAGGAGCGGGCTAACACCGGGGAGCTGTTTTTT. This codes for CASSKERANTGELFF.

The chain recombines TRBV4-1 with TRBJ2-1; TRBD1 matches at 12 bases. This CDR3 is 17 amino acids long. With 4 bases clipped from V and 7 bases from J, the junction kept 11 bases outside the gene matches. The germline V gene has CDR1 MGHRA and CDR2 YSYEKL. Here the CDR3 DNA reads TGCGCCAGCAGCCGGAGAGAGGGACAGGGGGCCGGGAATGAGCAGTTCTTC. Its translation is CASSRREGQGAGNEQFF.

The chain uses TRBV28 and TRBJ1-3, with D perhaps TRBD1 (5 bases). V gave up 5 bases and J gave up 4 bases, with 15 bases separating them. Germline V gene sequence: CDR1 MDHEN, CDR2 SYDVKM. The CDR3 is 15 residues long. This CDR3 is CASSPTPGSGNTIYF. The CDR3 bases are TGTGCCAGCAGTCCCACGCCAGGGTCAGGAAACACCATATATTTT.

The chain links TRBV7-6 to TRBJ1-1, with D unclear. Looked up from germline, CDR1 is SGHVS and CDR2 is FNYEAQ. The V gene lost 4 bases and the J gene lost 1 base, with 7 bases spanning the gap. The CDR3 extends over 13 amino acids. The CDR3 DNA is TGTGCCAGCAGCTCCGGTACGAACACTGAAGCTTTCTTT. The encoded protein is CASSSGTNTEAFF.

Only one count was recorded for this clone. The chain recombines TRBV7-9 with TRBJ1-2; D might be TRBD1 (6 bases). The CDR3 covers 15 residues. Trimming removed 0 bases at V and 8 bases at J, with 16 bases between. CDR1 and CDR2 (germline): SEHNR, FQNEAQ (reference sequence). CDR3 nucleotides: TGTGCCAGCAGCTTAGCGTTGGGGGCGCTGGCCGGCTACACCTTC. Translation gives CASSLALGALAGYTF.

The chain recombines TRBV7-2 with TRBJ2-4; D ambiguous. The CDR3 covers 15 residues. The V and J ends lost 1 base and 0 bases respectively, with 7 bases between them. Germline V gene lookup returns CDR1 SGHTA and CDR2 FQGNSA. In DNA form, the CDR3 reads TGTGCCAGCAGCTTAGGGGCTTTAGCCAAAAACATTCAGTACTTC. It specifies CASSLGALAKNIQYF.

The CDR3 DNA is TGTGCCAGTAGTAAAAGGACAGAAGGACCCTACGAGCAGTACTTC. Amino acids: CASSKRTEGPYEQYF. This chain uses TRBV19 with TRBJ2-7, with a possible D match to TRBD1 (6 bases). With 4 bases removed from V and 2 bases from J, the gap between germline ends came to 15 bases. This CDR3 is built from 15 residues. Germline V gene sequence: CDR1 LNHDA, CDR2 SQIVND (reference sequence). The variable domain in full, with the rest retrieved from reference TRBV19 and TRBJ2-7, is DGGITQSPKYLFRKEGQNVTLSCEQNLNHDAMYWYRQDPGQGLRLIYYSQIVNDFQKGDIAEGYSVSREKKESFPLTVTSAQKNPTAFYLCASSKRTEGPYEQYFGPGTRLTVT.

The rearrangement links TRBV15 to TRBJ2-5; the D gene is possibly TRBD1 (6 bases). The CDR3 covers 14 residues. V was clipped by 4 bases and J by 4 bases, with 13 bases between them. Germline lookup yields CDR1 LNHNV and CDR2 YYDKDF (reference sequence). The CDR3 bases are TGTGCCACCAGCAAGGGGGTACACCCAGAGACCCAGTACTTC. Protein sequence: CATSKGVHPETQYF.

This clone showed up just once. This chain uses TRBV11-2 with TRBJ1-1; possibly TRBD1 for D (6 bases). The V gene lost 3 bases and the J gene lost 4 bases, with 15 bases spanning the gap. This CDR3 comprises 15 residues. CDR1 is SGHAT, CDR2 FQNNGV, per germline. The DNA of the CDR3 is TGTGCCAGCAGCTTGATCACAGGGATTGGCACTGAAGCTTTCTTT. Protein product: CASSLITGIGTEAFF.

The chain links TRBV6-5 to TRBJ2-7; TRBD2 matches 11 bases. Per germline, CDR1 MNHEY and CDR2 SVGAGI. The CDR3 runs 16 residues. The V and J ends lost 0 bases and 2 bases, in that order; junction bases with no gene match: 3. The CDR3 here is CASSYSLAGGTYEQYF. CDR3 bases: TGTGCCAGCAGTTACTCTCTAGCGGGGGGCACCTACGAGCAGTACTTC.

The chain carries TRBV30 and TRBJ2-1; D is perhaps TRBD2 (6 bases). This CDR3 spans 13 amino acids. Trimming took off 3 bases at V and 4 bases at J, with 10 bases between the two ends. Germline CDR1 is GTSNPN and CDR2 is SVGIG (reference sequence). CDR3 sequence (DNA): TGTGCCTGGAGGGGGGGAGGTTACAATGAGCAGTTCTTC. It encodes CAWRGGGYNEQFF.

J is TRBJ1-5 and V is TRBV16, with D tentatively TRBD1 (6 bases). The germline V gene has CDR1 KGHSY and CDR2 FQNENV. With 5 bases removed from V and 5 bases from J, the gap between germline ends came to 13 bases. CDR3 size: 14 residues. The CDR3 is CASSAQGRDQPQHF. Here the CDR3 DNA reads TGTGCCAGCAGCGCACAGGGAAGAGATCAGCCCCAGCATTTT. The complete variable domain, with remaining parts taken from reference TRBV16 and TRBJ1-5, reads GEEVAQTPKHLVRGEGQKAKLYCAPIKGHSYVFWYQQVLKNEFKFLISFQNENVFDETGMPKERFSAKCLPNSPCSLEIQATKLEDSAVYFCASSAQGRDQPQHFGDGTRLSIL.

CDR3: CASSASGGGETQYF. The CDR3 nucleotides read TGTGCCAGCAGTGCTAGCGGGGGAGGAGAGACCCAGTACTTC. This rearrangement joins TRBV2 to TRBJ2-5; 10 bases are shared with TRBD2. Losses at the gene ends were 4 bases for V and 4 bases for J; bases not matched to a gene: 3. The CDR3 is 14 residues long. Germline CDR1 is SNHLY and CDR2 is FYNNEI.

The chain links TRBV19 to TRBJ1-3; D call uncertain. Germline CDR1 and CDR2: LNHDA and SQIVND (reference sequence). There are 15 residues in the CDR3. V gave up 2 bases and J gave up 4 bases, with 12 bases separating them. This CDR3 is CASSITRSAGNTIYF. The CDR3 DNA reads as TGTGCCAGTAGTATAACGAGGTCGGCAGGAAACACCATATATTTT.

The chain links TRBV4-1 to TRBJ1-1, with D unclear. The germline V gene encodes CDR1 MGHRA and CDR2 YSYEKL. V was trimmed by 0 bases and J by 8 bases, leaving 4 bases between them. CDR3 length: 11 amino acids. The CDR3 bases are TGCGCCAGCAGCCAAGACAGGGAAGCTTTCTTT. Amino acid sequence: CASSQDREAFF.

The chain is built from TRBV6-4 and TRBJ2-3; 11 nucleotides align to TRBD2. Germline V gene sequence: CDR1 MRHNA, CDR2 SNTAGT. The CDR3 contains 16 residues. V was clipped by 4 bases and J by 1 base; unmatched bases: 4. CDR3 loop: CASSVSGGAGTDTQYF. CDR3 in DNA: TGTGCCAGCAGTGTTAGCGGGGGGGCAGGCACAGATACGCAGTATTTT.

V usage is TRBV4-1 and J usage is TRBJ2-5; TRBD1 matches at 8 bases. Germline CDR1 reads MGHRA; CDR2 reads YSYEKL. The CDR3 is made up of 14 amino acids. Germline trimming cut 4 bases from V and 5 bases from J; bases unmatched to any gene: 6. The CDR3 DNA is TGCGCCAGCAGCCCCGGACAGGGTTTGGAGACCCAGTACTTC. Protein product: CASSPGQGLETQYF.